This T cell receptor beta chain was documented in a study of post-analysis software for immune sequencing data. Study findings and constraints: People with multiple sclerosis had a significantly lower normalized Chao1 diversity than controls did. TRBV segments more frequent in patients than in controls numbered roughly 5 and included TRBV5-6, TRBV5-1 and TRBV20-1.

Germline V CDR1 and CDR2: MGHRA, YSYEKL. V gave up 1 base and J gave up 9 bases; unmatched junction bases: 7. The CDR3 length is 16 residues. With regard to this clonotype: What it recognizes is unknown.

The authors incorporated unique molecular identifiers into the TCR beta cDNA libraries. TCRdb reanalysed the PCR reads using MiXCR and keeps one entry per CDR3 protein. Of 750,000 to 900,000 distinct CDR3 sequences in the sample, about half were seen once. The rearrangement joins TRBV4-1 to TRBJ2-1; 12 bases map to TRBD2. This TCR derives from a girl aged 10-17 years with multiple sclerosis. Specimen: blood. The CDR3 sequence: CASSQVGLAGGTEQFF. In DNA, the CDR3 is TGCGCCAGCAGCCAAGTAGGTCTAGCGGGAGGGACTGAGCAGTTCTTC.